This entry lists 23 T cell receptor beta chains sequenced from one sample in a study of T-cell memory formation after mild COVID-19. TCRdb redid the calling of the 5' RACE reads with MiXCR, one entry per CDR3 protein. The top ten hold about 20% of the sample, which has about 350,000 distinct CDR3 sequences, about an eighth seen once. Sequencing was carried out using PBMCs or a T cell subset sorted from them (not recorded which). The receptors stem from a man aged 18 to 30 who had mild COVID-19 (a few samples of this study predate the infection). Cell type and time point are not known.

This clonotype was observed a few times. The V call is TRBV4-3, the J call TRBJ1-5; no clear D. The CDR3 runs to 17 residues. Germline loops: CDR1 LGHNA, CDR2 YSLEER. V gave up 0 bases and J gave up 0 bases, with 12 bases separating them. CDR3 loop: CASSQDIPALSNQPQHF. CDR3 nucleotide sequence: TGCGCCAGCAGCCAAGATATACCAGCCCTTAGCAATCAGCCCCAGCATTTT.

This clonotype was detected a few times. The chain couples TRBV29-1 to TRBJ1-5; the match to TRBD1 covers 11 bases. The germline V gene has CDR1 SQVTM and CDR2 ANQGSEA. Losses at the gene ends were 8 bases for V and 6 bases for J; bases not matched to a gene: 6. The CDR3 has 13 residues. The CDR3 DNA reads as TGCAGCACCGGACAGGGGGCAGGTCAGCCCCAGCATTTT. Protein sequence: CSTGQGAGQPQHF.

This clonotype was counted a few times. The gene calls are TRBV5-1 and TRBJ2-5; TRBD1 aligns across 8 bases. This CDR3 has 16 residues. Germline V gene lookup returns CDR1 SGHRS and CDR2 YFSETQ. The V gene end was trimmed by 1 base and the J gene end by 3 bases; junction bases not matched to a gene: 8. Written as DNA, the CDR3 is TGCGCCAGCAGCTTGTCGTTGTCAGGGGGCGAAGAGACCCAGTACTTC. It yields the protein CASSLSLSGGEETQYF.

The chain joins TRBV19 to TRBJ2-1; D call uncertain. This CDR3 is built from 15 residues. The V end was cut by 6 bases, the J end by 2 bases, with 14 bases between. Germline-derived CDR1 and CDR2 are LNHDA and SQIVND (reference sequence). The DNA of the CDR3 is TGTGCCAGTAGGGGTAGGAGCCCCCCCTACAATGAGCAGTTCTTC. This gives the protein CASRGRSPPYNEQFF.

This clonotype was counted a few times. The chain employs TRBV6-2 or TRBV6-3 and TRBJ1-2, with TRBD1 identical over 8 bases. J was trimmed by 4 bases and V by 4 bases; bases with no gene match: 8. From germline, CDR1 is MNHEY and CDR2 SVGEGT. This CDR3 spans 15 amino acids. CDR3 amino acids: CASSFPGQGGYGYTF. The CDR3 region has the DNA TGTGCCAGCAGTTTTCCCGGACAGGGTGGCTATGGCTACACCTTC.

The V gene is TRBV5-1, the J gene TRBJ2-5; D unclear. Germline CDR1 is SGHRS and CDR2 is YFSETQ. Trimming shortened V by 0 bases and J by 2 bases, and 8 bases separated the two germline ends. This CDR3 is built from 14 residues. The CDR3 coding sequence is TGCGCCAGCAGCTTGGAGCCTAGTCAAGAGACCCAGTACTTC. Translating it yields CASSLEPSQETQYF.

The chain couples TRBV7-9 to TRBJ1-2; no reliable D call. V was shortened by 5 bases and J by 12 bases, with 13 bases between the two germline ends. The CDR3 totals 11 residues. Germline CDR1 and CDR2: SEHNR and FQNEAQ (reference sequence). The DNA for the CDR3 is TGTGCCAGCAGCGCTACAATTGGGAACACCTTC. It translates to CASSATIGNTF.

DNA for the CDR3: TGTGCCACCAGTGACCACTCCTTAGCGCAGTATTTT. Its translation: CATSDHSLAQYF. The chain joins TRBV24-1 to TRBJ2-3; no firm D call. The CDR3 spans 12 residues. Germline V gives CDR1 KGHDR, CDR2 SFDVKD. The V and J ends lost 4 bases and 10 bases respectively, with 11 bases between them.

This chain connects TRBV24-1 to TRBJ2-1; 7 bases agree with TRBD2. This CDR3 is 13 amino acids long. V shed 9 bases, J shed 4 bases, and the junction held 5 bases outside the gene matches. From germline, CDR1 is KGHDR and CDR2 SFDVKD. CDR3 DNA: TGTGCCACCTTGGCGGGGGAGTACAATGAGCAGTTCTTC. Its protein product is CATLAGEYNEQFF.

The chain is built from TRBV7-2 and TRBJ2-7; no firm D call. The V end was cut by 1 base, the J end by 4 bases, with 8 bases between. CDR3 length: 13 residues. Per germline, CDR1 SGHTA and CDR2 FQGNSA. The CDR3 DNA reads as TGTGCCAGCAGCTTAGACCGGATATACGAGCAGTACGTC. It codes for CASSLDRIYEQYV.

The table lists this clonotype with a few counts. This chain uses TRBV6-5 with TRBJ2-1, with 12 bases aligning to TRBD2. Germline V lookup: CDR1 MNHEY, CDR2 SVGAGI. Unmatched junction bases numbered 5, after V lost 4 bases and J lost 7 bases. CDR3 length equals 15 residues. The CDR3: CASSLTTSGGNEQFF. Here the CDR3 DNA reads TGTGCCAGCAGTTTGACGACTAGCGGGGGAAATGAGCAGTTCTTC.

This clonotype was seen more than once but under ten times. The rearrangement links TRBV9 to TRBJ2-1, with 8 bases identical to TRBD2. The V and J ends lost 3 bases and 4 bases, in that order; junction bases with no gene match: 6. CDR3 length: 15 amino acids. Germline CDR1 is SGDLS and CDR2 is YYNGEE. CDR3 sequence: CASSAGGGGYNEQFF. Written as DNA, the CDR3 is TGTGCCAGCAGCGCCGGGGGCGGGGGGTACAATGAGCAGTTCTTC. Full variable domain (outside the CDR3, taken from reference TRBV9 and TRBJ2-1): DSGVTQTPKHLITATGQRVTLRCSPRSGDLSVYWYQQSLDQGLQFLIQYYNGEERAKGNILERFSAQQFPDLHSELNLSSLELGDSALYFCASSAGGGGYNEQFFGPGTRLTVL.

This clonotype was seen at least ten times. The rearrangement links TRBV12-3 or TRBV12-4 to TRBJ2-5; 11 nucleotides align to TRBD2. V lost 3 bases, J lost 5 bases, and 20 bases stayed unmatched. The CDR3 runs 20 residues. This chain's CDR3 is CASSLSELAGASPSTETQYF. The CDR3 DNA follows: TGTGCCAGCAGTTTGAGCGAACTAGCGGGGGCATCTCCATCCACGGAGACCCAGTACTTC.

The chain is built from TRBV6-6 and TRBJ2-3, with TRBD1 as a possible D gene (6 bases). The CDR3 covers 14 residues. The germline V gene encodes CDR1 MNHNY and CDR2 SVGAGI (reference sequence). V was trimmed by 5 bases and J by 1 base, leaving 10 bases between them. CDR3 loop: CASSRQAGTDTQYF. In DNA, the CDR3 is TGTGCCAGCAGTCGACAGGCAGGCACAGATACGCAGTATTTT.

The CDR3 DNA reads as TGTGTCAGCAGCTTTATGGACGGAAACTACGAGCAGTACGTC. Translated, it gives CVSSFMDGNYEQYV. The chain has TRBV7-9 and TRBJ2-7; D gene unclear. Per germline, CDR1 SEHNR and CDR2 FQNEAQ (reference sequence). The CDR3 is 14 amino acids.

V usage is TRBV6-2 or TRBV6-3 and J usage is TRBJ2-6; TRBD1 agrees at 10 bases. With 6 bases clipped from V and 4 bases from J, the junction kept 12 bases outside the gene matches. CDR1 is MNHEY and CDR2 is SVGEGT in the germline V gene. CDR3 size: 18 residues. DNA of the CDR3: TGTGCCAGCAGGGGCCGGGACAGGGGCGTCAGCGGGGCCAACGTCCTGACTTTC. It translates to CASRGRDRGVSGANVLTF.

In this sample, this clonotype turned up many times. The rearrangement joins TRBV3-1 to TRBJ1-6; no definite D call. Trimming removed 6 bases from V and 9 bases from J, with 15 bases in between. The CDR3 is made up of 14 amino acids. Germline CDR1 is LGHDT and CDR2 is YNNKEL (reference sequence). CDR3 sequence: CASSRQTLGSPLHF. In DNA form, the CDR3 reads TGTGCCAGCAGTCGACAAACCCTCGGTTCACCCCTCCACTTT.

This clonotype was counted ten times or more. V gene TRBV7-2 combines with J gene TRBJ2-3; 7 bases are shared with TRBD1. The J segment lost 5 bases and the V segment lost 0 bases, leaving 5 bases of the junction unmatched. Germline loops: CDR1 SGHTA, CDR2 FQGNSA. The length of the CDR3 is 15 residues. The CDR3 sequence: CASSLADTGVDTQYF. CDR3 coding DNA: TGTGCCAGCAGCTTAGCGGATACAGGGGTAGATACGCAGTATTTT.

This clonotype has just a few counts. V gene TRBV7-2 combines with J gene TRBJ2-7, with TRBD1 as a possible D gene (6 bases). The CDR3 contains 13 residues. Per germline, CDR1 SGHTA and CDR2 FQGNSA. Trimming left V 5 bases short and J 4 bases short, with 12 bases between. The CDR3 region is CASSGNQGYEQYF. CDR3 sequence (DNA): TGTGCCAGCAGCGGCAACCAGGGGTACGAGCAGTACTTC.

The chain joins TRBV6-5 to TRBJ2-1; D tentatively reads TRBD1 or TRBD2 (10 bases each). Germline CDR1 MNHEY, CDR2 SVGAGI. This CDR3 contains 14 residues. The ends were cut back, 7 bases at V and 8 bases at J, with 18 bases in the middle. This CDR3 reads CASTSGGQGYEQFF. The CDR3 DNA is TGTGCCAGCACTAGCGGGGGACAGGGGTATGAGCAGTTCTTC.

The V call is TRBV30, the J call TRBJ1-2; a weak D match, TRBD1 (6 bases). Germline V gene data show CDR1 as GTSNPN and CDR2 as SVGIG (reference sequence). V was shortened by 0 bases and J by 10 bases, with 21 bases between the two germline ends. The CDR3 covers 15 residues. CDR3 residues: CAWSVGGWDRGTYTF. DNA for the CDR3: TGTGCCTGGAGTGTAGGGGGTTGGGACCGGGGGACCTACACCTTC.

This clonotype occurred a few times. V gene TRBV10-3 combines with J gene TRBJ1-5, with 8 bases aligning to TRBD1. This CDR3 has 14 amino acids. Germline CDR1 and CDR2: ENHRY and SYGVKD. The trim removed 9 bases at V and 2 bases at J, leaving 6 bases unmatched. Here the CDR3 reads CAISPGQGNQPQHF. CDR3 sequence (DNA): TGTGCCATAAGTCCGGGACAGGGCAATCAGCCCCAGCATTTT.

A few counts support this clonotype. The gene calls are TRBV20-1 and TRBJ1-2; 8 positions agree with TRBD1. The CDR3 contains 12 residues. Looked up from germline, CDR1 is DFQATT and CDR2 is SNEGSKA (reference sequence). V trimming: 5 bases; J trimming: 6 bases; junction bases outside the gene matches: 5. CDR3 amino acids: CSASDRVNGYTF. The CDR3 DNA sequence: TGCAGTGCTTCGGACAGGGTGAATGGCTACACCTTC.